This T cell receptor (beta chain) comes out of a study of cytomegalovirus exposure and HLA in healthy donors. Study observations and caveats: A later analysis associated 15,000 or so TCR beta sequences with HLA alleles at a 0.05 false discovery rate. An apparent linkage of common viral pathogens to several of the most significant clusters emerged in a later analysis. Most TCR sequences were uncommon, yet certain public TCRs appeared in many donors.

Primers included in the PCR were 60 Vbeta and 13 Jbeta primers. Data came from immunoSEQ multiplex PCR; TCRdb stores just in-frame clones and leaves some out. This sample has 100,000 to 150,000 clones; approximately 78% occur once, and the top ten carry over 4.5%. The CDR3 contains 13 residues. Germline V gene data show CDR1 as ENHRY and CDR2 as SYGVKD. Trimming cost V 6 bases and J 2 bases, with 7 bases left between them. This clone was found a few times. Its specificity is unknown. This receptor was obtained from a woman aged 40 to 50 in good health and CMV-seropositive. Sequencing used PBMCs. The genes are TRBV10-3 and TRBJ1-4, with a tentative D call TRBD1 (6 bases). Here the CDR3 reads CAIRGQTNEKLFF. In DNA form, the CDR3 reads TGTGCCATCAGAGGACAGACTAATGAAAAACTGTTTTTT.